This TCR beta chain was sequenced for a study of T cell changes during pregnancy in multiple sclerosis. This clone was seen only once. Trimming cost V 0 bases and J 5 bases, with 5 bases left between them. Germline V gene data show CDR1 as MGHRA and CDR2 as YSYEKL. The CDR3 spans 13 residues. The table came from immunoSEQ multiplex PCR; TCRdb's copy has only in-frame clones and leaves some out. This table has fewer than 70,000 clones, roughly 93% appearing once. The chain links TRBV4-1 to TRBJ1-5; TRBD1 is a possible D gene (5 bases). The sample consisted of peripheral blood, taken in the third trimester of pregnancy. This receptor was identified in a female donor with multiple sclerosis, enrolled in a pregnancy study. The CDR3 DNA is TGCGCCAGCAGCCAAGAAGGGGATCAGCCCCAGCATTTT. This gives the protein CASSQEGDQPQHF.